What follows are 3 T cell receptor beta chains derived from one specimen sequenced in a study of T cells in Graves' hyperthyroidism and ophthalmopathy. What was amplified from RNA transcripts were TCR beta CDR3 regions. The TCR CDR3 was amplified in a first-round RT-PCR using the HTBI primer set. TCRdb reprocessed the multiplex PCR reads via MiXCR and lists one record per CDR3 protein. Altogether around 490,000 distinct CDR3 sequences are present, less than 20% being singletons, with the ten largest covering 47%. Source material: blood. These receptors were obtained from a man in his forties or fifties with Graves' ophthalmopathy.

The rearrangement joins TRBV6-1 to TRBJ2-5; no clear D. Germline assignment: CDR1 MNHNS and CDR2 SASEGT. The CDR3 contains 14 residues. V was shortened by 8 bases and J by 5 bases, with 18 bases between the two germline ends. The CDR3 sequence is CASARRGETETQYF. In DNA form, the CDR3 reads TGTGCCAGCGCAAGGCGTGGGGAAACGGAGACCCAGTACTTC.

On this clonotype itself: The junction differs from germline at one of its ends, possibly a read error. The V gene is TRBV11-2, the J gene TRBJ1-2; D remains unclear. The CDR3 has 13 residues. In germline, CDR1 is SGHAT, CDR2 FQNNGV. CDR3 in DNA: TGTGCCAGCAGCCCGCAAGGTAGCTATGGCTACGCCTTC. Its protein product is CASSPQGSYGYAF.

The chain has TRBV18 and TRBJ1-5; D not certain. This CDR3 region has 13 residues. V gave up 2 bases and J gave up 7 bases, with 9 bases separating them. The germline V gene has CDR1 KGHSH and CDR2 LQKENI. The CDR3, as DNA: TGTGCCAGCTCACCATTTCCGGGACAGCCCCAGCATTTT. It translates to CASSPFPGQPQHF.